This TCR beta chain was captured in a study of blood T cell repertoires in COVID-19. Study information: Both acute and convalescent COVID-19 samples were obtained from the United States, Italy and Spain. Nucleic acid was either cDNA or gDNA, and it came from T cells, B-cell-depleted T cells, or PBMCs.

Assay used: immunoSEQ multiplex PCR; TCRdb lists only in-frame clones, some missing. The sample shows 140,000 to 150,000 clones, approximately 90% of them seen only once. The clonotype comes from a human donor in a cohort sampled during active COVID-19. The sequenced material came from peripheral blood.

The CDR3 loop reads CASQGPSGGTDTQYF. CDR3 DNA sequence: TGTGCCTCCCAGGGCCCTAGCGGGGGGACAGATACGCAGTATTTT. The J gene is TRBJ2-3, the V gene TRBV10-3, with 11 nucleotides matching TRBD2. The germline gives CDR1 ENHRY, CDR2 SYGVKD. This CDR3 has 15 residues. V lost 11 bases to trimming and J lost 3 bases; unmatched junction nucleotides: 10.